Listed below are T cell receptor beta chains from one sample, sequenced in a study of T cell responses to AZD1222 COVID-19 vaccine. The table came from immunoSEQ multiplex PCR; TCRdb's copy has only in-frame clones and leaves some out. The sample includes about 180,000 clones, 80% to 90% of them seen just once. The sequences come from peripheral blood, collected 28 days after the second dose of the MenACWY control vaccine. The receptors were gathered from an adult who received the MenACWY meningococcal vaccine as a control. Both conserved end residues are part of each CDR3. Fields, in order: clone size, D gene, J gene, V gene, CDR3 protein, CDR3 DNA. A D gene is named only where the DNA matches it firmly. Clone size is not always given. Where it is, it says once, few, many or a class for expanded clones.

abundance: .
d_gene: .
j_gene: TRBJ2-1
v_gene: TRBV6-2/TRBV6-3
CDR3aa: CASSYRGSDEQFF
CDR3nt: TGTGCCAGCAGTTACAGGGGTAGCGATGAGCAGTTCTTC

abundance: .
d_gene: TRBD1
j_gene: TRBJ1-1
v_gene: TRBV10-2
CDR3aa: CASRGQANTEAFF
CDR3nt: TGCGCCAGCAGAGGACAGGCGAACACTGAAGCTTTCTTT

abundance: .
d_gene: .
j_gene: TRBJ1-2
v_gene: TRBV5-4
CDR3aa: CASRDRANYGYTF
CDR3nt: TGTGCCAGCAGAGACAGAGCTAACTATGGCTACACCTTC

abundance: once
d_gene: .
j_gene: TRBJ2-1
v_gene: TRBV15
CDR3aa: CATSRDGRNNEQFF
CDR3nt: TGTGCCACCAGCAGAGATGGCAGGAATAATGAGCAGTTCTTC

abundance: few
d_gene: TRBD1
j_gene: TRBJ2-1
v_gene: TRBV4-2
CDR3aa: CASSQDGTGGYNEQFF
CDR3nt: TGTGCCAGCAGCCAAGATGGGACAGGGGGCTACAATGAGCAGTTCTTC

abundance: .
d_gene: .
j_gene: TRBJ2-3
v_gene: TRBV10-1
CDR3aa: CASSIDRTDTQYF
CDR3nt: TGCGCCAGCTCAATAGACCGCACAGATACGCAGTATTTT

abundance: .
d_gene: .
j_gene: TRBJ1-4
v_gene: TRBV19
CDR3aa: CASSRGRGEKLFF
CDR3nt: TGTGCCAGTAGTCGCGGCAGGGGAGAAAAACTGTTTTTT

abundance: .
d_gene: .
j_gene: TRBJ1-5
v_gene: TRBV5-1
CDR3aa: CASSLGTQNQPQHF
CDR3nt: TGCGCCAGCAGCTTGGGGACACAAAATCAGCCCCAGCATTTT

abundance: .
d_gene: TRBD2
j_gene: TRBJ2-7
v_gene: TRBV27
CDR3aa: CASRESGRALYEQYF
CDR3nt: TGTGCCAGCAGGGAAAGCGGGAGGGCTCTCTACGAGCAGTACTTC

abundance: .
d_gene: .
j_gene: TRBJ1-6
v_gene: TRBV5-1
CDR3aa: CASSLAGISPLHF
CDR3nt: TGCGCCAGCAGTTTGGCAGGGATTTCACCCCTCCACTTT

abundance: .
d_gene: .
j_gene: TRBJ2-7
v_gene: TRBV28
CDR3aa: CASSFTFQGYEQYF
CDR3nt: TGTGCCAGCAGTTTCACGTTTCAGGGCTACGAGCAGTACTTC

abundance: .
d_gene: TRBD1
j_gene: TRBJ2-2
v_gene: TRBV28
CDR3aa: CASSLWGQGNTGELFF
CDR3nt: TGTGCCAGCAGTTTATGGGGACAGGGGAACACCGGGGAGCTGTTTTTT

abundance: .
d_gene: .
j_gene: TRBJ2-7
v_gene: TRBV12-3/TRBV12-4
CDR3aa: CASSTLGLQYF
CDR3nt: TGTGCCAGCAGTACCCTGGGCCTGCAGTACTTC